This TCR beta chain derives from a study of technical replicates of blood from several donors. Looked up from germline, CDR1 is SEHNR and CDR2 is FQNEAQ (reference sequence). This CDR3 region has 17 residues. V lost 2 bases, J lost 5 bases, and 11 bases stayed unmatched. The assay was immunoSEQ multiplex PCR, and TCRdb's table has in-frame clones only and misses some. The table has more than 70,000 clones, about 96% seen once; the top ten hold around 0.2%. The sequenced sample was T cells isolated from PBMCs. The chain links TRBV7-9 to TRBJ2-3; 9 bases match TRBD2. The sequence derives from a human donor in good health. The CDR3 loop reads CASSLLRGGRARDTQYF. The CDR3 nucleotides read TGTGCCAGCAGCTTACTTCGTGGCGGGAGGGCTAGAGATACGCAGTATTTT.